These T cell receptor beta chains were read from a single sample in a study of Graves' ophthalmopathy and Graves' hyperthyroidism. TCRdb re-derived calls from the multiplex PCR reads in MiXCR, one entry per CDR3 protein. The repertoire holds roughly 610,000 distinct CDR3 sequences, with 22% as singletons. The specimen sequenced was peripheral blood. These receptors originate from a woman under 30 with stable Graves' hyperthyroidism. Some clones in this sample may be carry-over from other donors' samples. Each CDR3 is given with its conserved first and last residue. The D gene is left open where the match is weak. A clone size is listed for some rows: how often the clone was seen (once, few, many), or a class if it is expanded.

d_call	clone_size	v_call	j_call	cdr3_nt	cdr3_aa
TRBD1	many	TRBV18	TRBJ1-2	TGTGCCAGCTCACCGCCCCCGGACAGGGGATATGGCTACACCTTC	CASSPPPDRGYGYTF
.	.	TRBV6-4	TRBJ1-2	TGTGCCAGCATAGAACCAGGGGTCTATGGCTACACCTTC	CASIEPGVYGYTF
.	many	TRBV14	TRBJ1-2	TGTGCCAGCAGCCCCTACTCAGGGCTCGACTATGGCTACACCTTC	CASSPYSGLDYGYTF
TRBD1	few	TRBV6-2/TRBV6-3	TRBJ1-2	TGTGCCAGCACTTCCCAGGGGGAAGGCTACACCTTC	CASTSQGEGYTF
.	many	TRBV6-4	TRBJ2-5	TGTGCCAGCAGACCAAGGTACCAAGAGACCCAGTACTTC	CASRPRYQETQYF
.	.	TRBV7-9	TRBJ2-5	TGTGCCAGCAGCTTAATTGGCCTCTTCGAGACCCAGTACTTC	CASSLIGLFETQYF
.	few	TRBV19	TRBJ2-7	TGTGCCAGTAGGGGCATCGAGTACGAGCAGTACTTC	CASRGIEYEQYF
.	many	TRBV18	TRBJ2-7	TGTGCCAGCTCACCTACCCCGACAGGCCACGAGCAGTACTTC	CASSPTPTGHEQYF
.	many	TRBV29-1	TRBJ2-7	TGCAGCGTGTCCCTAGGGGGGGCCTCCTACGAGCAGTACTTC	CSVSLGGASYEQYF
.	many	TRBV29-1	TRBJ1-1	TGCAGCGGTCATGACGGAACCGAAGCTTTCTTT	CSGHDGTEAFF
.	many	TRBV28	TRBJ2-7	TGTGCCAGCAGACTGCGGGAAGCCCTTCACTACGAGCAGTACTTC	CASRLREALHYEQYF
.	.	TRBV6-4	TRBJ2-7	TGTGCCAGCAGCGATCGCGTGATCTACGAGCAGTACTTC	CASSDRVIYEQYF
.	many	TRBV6-1	TRBJ1-5	TGTGCCAGCAGTGGGCGCGCAGGGAGCAATCAGCCCCAGCATTTT	CASSGRAGSNQPQHF
.	.	TRBV12-3/TRBV12-4	TRBJ2-5	TGTGCCAGCAGAGCCGGGACCTTCCAAGAGACCAAGTACTTC	CASRAGTFQETKYF
TRBD1	many	TRBV12-3/TRBV12-4	TRBJ2-5	TGTGCCAGCAGCCAACAGGGGGCGCCAACAGAGACCCAGTACTTC	CASSQQGAPTETQYF
TRBD2	many	TRBV6-7	TRBJ2-5	TGTGCCAGCAGCGAACCCCACAGGACTAGCGGGGAAGAGACCCAGTACTTC	CASSEPHRTSGEETQYF
.	many	TRBV5-1	TRBJ2-2	TGCGCCAGCAGCTTGGCCGTCGGGGGGCCGACCACCGGGGAGCTGTTTTTT	CASSLAVGGPTTGELFF
.	many	TRBV19	TRBJ1-3	TGTGCCAGTAGTCCAACGCGGGCCATGGCGCGTGGAAACACCATATATTTT	CASSPTRAMARGNTIYF
.	many	TRBV12-3/TRBV12-4	TRBJ1-5	TGTGCCAGCAGTACTCGGGCCCAGCCCCAGCATTTT	CASSTRAQPQHF
TRBD1	many	TRBV6-2/TRBV6-3	TRBJ1-5	TGTGCCAGCAGTTACTCGAACAGGGGGCGGTATAGCAATCAGCCCCAGCATTTT	CASSYSNRGRYSNQPQHF
.	many	TRBV20-1	TRBJ1-1	TGCAGTGCTAGAGACTCAAGCAACACTGAAGCTTTCTTT	CSARDSSNTEAFF
TRBD1	many	TRBV6-2/TRBV6-3	TRBJ2-7	TGTGCCAGCAGTTACTCCACGGGGACAGGACGACCTCCTGCCTACGAGCAGTACTTC	CASSYSTGTGRPPAYEQYF
TRBD2	.	TRBV27	TRBJ2-2	TGTGCCAGCAGTTTTAGGCTAGCGGGGGGGCTCGGAGGTTCCGGGGAGCTGTTTTTT	CASSFRLAGGLGGSGELFF